One sample yielded the 3 T cell receptor beta chains listed below, sequenced in a study of shared clonotypes between healthy human individuals. Data came from immunoSEQ multiplex PCR; TCRdb stores just in-frame clones and leaves some out. Here the sample spans about 770,000 clones, over 55% being singletons. The specimen was memory CD4+ T cells sorted from blood. Noted subset: CD45RA-negative fraction. Receptor source: a young woman in good health.

This clone was detected only once. At the DNA level, this CDR3 is encoded by other sequences in the same sample as well. The chain has TRBV2 and TRBJ2-1, with TRBD1 identical over 7 bases. The length of the CDR3 is 15 residues. Germline V gene sequence: CDR1 SNHLY, CDR2 FYNNEI. Losses at the gene ends were 1 base for V and 1 base for J; bases not matched to a gene: 1. CDR3 in amino acids: CASSEDRGSYNEQFF. CDR3 DNA sequence: TGTGCCAGCAGTGAAGACAGGGGATCCTACAATGAGCAGTTCTTC.

The chain carries TRBV19 and TRBJ1-1; 7 bases are shared with TRBD1. CDR1 and CDR2 from the germline V gene are LNHDA and SQIVND (reference sequence). V shed 7 bases, J shed 1 base, and the junction held 6 bases outside the gene matches. The CDR3 is 14 amino acids. CDR3 bases: TGTGCCAGTACCAGGGGGGATGCGAACACTGAAGCTTTCTTT. It specifies CASTRGDANTEAFF.

This rearrangement joins TRBV5-4 to TRBJ2-1; 7 positions match TRBD2. This CDR3 is 14 amino acids long. From germline, CDR1 is SGHNT and CDR2 YYREEE (reference sequence). Germline trimming cut 2 bases from V and 5 bases from J; bases unmatched to any gene: 4. The CDR3 coding sequence is TGTGCCAGCAGCTTCTCTAGCGGAGACAATGAGCAGTTCTTC. Translated: CASSFSSGDNEQFF.